A single sample gave rise to the 32 T cell receptor beta chains below, sequenced in a study of blood T cell repertoires in COVID-19. Using immunoSEQ multiplex PCR, the repertoire was profiled, and TCRdb retains in-frame clones only, with some absent. The sample lists tens of thousands of clones, 87% seen once, with more than 15% in the top ten. Sequencing was done on a sample of peripheral blood. The origin of the receptors is a human donor in a cohort sampled during active COVID-19.

The chain uses TRBV27 and TRBJ2-5; TRBD1 is a possible D gene (6 bases). Germline assignment: CDR1 MNHEY and CDR2 SMNVEV (reference sequence). The V end lost 4 bases, the J end lost 7 bases, and 22 bases lay between the germline ends. This CDR3 has 16 amino acids. CDR3 DNA: TGTGCCAGCAGTTCACCCCGGGACATCGGTGGCTGGACCCAGTACTTC. It codes for CASSSPRDIGGWTQYF.

CDR3 amino acids: CASSVDRGQPQHF. The CDR3 coding sequence is TGTGCCAGCAGTGTCGACAGGGGTCAGCCCCAGCATTTT. The rearrangement links TRBV2 to TRBJ1-5; 8 nucleotides align to TRBD1. The trim removed 4 bases at V and 6 bases at J, leaving 2 bases unmatched. The CDR3 is made up of 13 amino acids. Germline loops: CDR1 SNHLY, CDR2 FYNNEI.

The genes are TRBV11-2 and TRBJ1-5, with no clear D. CDR3 length: 15 amino acids. V was clipped by 0 bases and J by 0 bases, with 6 bases between them. Germline V CDR1 and CDR2: SGHAT, FQNNGV. The CDR3 nucleotides are TGTGCCAGCAGCTTAGACGGTAATAGCAATCAGCCCCAGCATTTT. Its translation: CASSLDGNSNQPQHF.

The gene calls are TRBV5-4 and TRBJ2-7; 8 positions agree with TRBD2. CDR1 and CDR2 from the germline V gene are SGHNT and YYREEE (reference sequence). Trimming removed 4 bases from V and 5 bases from J; junction bases left unmatched: 8. This CDR3 contains 14 residues. This CDR3 is CASSDGIAGNEQYF. Written as DNA, the CDR3 is TGTGCCAGCAGCGACGGCATAGCGGGGAACGAGCAGTACTTC.

V is TRBV7-2 and J is TRBJ2-3; D is uncertain. There are 14 residues in the CDR3. From germline, CDR1 is SGHTA and CDR2 FQGNSA. Trimming took 6 bases from V and 2 from J, leaving 12 bases between them. In nucleotides, the CDR3 is TGTGCCAGCAGTTACCGTAGCTTCACAGATACGCAGTATTTT. It yields the protein CASSYRSFTDTQYF.

This rearrangement joins TRBV7-2 to TRBJ2-3; 13 bases line up with TRBD2. CDR1 is SGHTA and CDR2 is FQGNSA in the germline V gene. This CDR3 spans 17 amino acids. With 7 bases clipped from V and 8 bases from J, the junction kept 15 bases outside the gene matches. The CDR3 region is CASTVGLAGAQGGTQYF. Here the CDR3 DNA reads TGTGCCAGCACCGTCGGACTAGCGGGGGCCCAAGGGGGTACGCAGTATTTT. The full variable domain, with the rest looked up from reference TRBV7-2 and TRBJ2-3, is GAGVSQSPSNKVTEKGKDVELRCDPISGHTALYWYRQSLGQGLEFLIYFQGNSAPDKSGLPSDRFSAERTGGSVSTLTIQRTQQEDSAVYLCASTVGLAGAQGGTQYFGPGTRLTVL.

The CDR3 coding sequence is TGCAGCGTTGAAGAACGGGTTACGCAGTATTTT. It yields the protein CSVEERVTQYF. The gene calls are TRBV29-1 and TRBJ2-3; the D is unclear. Trimming stripped 0 bases from V and 8 bases from J, with 6 bases between. Germline loops: CDR1 SQVTM, CDR2 ANQGSEA. This CDR3 region has 11 residues.

This chain joins TRBV5-4 and TRBJ2-1, with D possibly matching TRBD1 (6 bases). Trimming cost V 0 bases and J 7 bases, with 11 bases left between them. Germline lookup yields CDR1 SGHNT and CDR2 YYREEE (reference sequence). CDR3 size: 14 residues. CDR3 amino acids: CASSLEGDRNEQFF. Written as DNA, the CDR3 is TGTGCCAGCAGCTTGGAGGGGGATCGGAATGAGCAGTTCTTC.

This chain joins TRBV5-1 and TRBJ2-7; 10 bases are a match to TRBD2. Germline V gene lookup returns CDR1 SGHRS and CDR2 YFSETQ. After removal of 0 bases from V and 0 bases from J, the junction contained 6 bases not matched to a gene. The CDR3 covers 17 residues. CDR3 region: CASSLGLAGAFSYEQYF. The CDR3 DNA sequence: TGCGCCAGCAGCTTGGGGCTAGCGGGGGCCTTCTCCTACGAGCAGTACTTC.

This rearrangement joins TRBV10-3 to TRBJ2-6; D gene unclear. CDR3 size: 13 residues. The germline V gene has CDR1 ENHRY and CDR2 SYGVKD. V was shortened by 3 bases and J by 4 bases, with 4 bases between the two germline ends. CDR3 sequence: CAISESGANVLTF. Here the CDR3 DNA reads TGTGCCATCAGTGAATCGGGGGCCAACGTCCTGACTTTC.

V is TRBV28 and J is TRBJ2-7; TRBD2 agrees at 10 bases. Germline trimming cut 8 bases from V and 2 bases from J; bases unmatched to any gene: 9. The CDR3 runs to 15 residues. Germline V gene lookup returns CDR1 MDHEN and CDR2 SYDVKM. Written as DNA, the CDR3 is TGTGCCAGCTTAGGATGGCTAGCGGGAGCCTACGAGCAGTACTTC. Its protein is CASLGWLAGAYEQYF.

This chain joins TRBV9 and TRBJ2-2, with D possibly TRBD2 on 5 matching bases. Looked up from germline, CDR1 is SGDLS and CDR2 is YYNGEE. The CDR3 runs to 15 residues. V gave up 2 bases and J gave up 5 bases, with 13 bases separating them. For the CDR3, the DNA is TGTGCCAGCAGCGTGTTAGGGAGCCCAACCGGGGAGCTGTTTTTT. Translation: CASSVLGSPTGELFF.

The genes are TRBV30 and TRBJ2-7; TRBD1 matches at 7 bases. The CDR3 contains 12 residues. The J segment lost 1 base and the V segment lost 3 bases, leaving 0 bases of the junction unmatched. CDR1 and CDR2 from the germline V gene are GTSNPN and SVGIG (reference sequence). The CDR3 region has the DNA TGTGCCTGGAGGGGACAGTCCTACGAGCAGTACTTC. Encoded protein: CAWRGQSYEQYF.

This clone was detected only a few times. The V call is TRBV6-6, the J call TRBJ1-5; no firm D call. The V end was cut by 3 bases, the J end by 4 bases, with 16 bases between. The germline gives CDR1 MNHNY, CDR2 SVGAGI (reference sequence). The CDR3 length is 16 residues. For the CDR3, the DNA is TGTGCCAGCAGTTATGGGAGGGATGGAAGGAATCAGCCCCAGCATTTT. Protein sequence: CASSYGRDGRNQPQHF.

V and J are TRBV13 and TRBJ2-5; 11 bases agree with TRBD1. Trimming took 6 bases from V and 5 from J; bases not matched to a gene: 5. The CDR3 length is 14 residues. Germline values: CDR1 PRHDT, CDR2 FYEKMQ (reference sequence). CDR3 residues: CASSTRDRGETQYF. The CDR3 region has the DNA TGTGCCAGCAGTACAAGGGACAGGGGGGAGACCCAGTACTTC.

V usage is TRBV6-5 and J usage is TRBJ2-5; no reliable D call. The CDR3 totals 11 residues. The ends were cut back, 7 bases at V and 4 bases at J, with 7 bases in the middle. CDR1 is MNHEY and CDR2 is SVGAGI in the germline V gene. This CDR3 is CASMGVETQYF. In DNA, the CDR3 is TGTGCCAGCATGGGCGTAGAGACCCAGTACTTC.

This chain connects TRBV7-2 to TRBJ2-2; D may be TRBD1 (8 bases). Trimming pared 5 bases from V and 5 bases from J, leaving 12 bases between. CDR1 and CDR2 (germline): SGHTA, FQGNSA. This CDR3 has 14 amino acids. The CDR3 bases are TGTGCCAGCAGCGAACAGGGGGGGACCGGGGAGCTGTTTTTT. This gives the protein CASSEQGGTGELFF. The variable domain in full, with the rest retrieved from reference TRBV7-2 and TRBJ2-2, is GAGVSQSPSNKVTEKGKDVELRCDPISGHTALYWYRQSLGQGLEFLIYFQGNSAPDKSGLPSDRFSAERTGGSVSTLTIQRTQQEDSAVYLCASSEQGGTGELFFGEGSRLTVL.

V and J are TRBV6-6 and TRBJ1-1, with D perhaps TRBD1 (6 bases). Germline V gene data show CDR1 as MNHNY and CDR2 as SVGAGI (reference sequence). Trimming left V 5 bases short and J 10 bases short, with 14 bases between. The CDR3 runs to 12 residues. CDR3: CASSPEGGGAFF. CDR3 DNA sequence: TGTGCCAGCAGTCCCGAAGGGGGGGGAGCTTTCTTT.

The gene calls are TRBV25-1 and TRBJ2-5, with D possibly matching TRBD1 (5 bases). V shed 4 bases and J shed 1 base, with 10 bases lying between them. This CDR3 is built from 14 residues. The germline V gene encodes CDR1 MGHDK and CDR2 SYGVNS. The CDR3 loop is CASSATVFQETQYF. CDR3 coding DNA: TGTGCCAGCAGTGCGACAGTTTTCCAAGAGACCCAGTACTTC. The complete variable domain, with remaining parts taken from reference TRBV25-1 and TRBJ2-5, reads EADIYQTPRYLVIGTGKKITLECSQTMGHDKMYWYQQDPGMELHLIHYSYGVNSTEKGDLSSESTVSRIRTEHFPLTLESARPSHTSQYLCASSATVFQETQYFGPGTRLLVL.

The CDR3 spells CASSYSRGAYGYTF. DNA for the CDR3: TGTGCCAGCAGTTACTCGCGGGGAGCCTATGGCTACACCTTC. The chain joins TRBV6-2 or TRBV6-3 to TRBJ1-2; D is ambiguous. V lost 0 bases and J 4 bases, leaving 9 bases between the germline ends. CDR3 length equals 14 residues. Germline V lookup: CDR1 MNHEY, CDR2 SVGEGT.

The CDR3 is CASHQSSGGASKNIQYF. The CDR3 DNA follows: TGTGCCAGCCATCAAAGTTCAGGGGGCGCGTCCAAAAACATTCAGTACTTC. The chain recombines TRBV18 with TRBJ2-4; 8 nucleotides match TRBD1. After removal of 8 bases from V and 2 bases from J, the junction contained 14 bases not matched to a gene. The CDR3 is made up of 17 amino acids. Germline CDR1 and CDR2: KGHSH and LQKENI.

J is TRBJ1-1 and V is TRBV6-2 or TRBV6-3; TRBD1 matches at 9 bases. Trimming took 5 bases from V and 6 from J; bases not matched to a gene: 10. Germline V gene sequence: CDR1 MNHEY, CDR2 SVGEGT. This CDR3 spans 15 amino acids. This CDR3 reads CASSGPGQGLPEAFF. The CDR3 coding sequence is TGTGCCAGCAGTGGACCGGGACAGGGTCTGCCTGAAGCTTTCTTT.

The J gene is TRBJ1-2, the V gene TRBV29-1; TRBD1 is a possible D gene (6 bases). Germline-derived CDR1 and CDR2 are SQVTM and ANQGSEA. The CDR3 has 12 residues. V shed 6 bases and J shed 7 bases, with 15 bases lying between them. For the CDR3, the DNA is TGCAGCGTGGACATTGGGGGCGCTGGCTACACCTTC. Translation: CSVDIGGAGYTF.

The CDR3 nucleotides read TGTGCCAGCAGTACTTTGAGAAGGACTAGCGGGGGGGGTTACAATGAGCAGTTCTTC. Translating it yields CASSTLRRTSGGGYNEQFF. V gene TRBV28 combines with J gene TRBJ2-1; 15 bases map to TRBD2. The CDR3 runs 19 residues. The V segment lost 5 bases and the J segment 4 bases; nucleotides outside the gene matches: 12. The V gene's germline CDR1 is MDHEN and CDR2 SYDVKM. The full variable domain, in which reference TRBV28 and TRBJ2-1 provide the parts outside the CDR3, is DVKVTQSSRYLVKRTGEKVFLECVQDMDHENMFWYRQDPGLGLRLIYFSYDVKMKEKGDIPEGYSVSREKKERFSLILESASTNQTSMYLCASSTLRRTSGGGYNEQFFGPGTRLTVL.

This clone was observed a single time. This chain connects TRBV7-8 to TRBJ2-7, with D tentatively TRBD2 (6 bases). From germline, CDR1 is SGHVS and CDR2 FQNEAQ. This CDR3 comprises 16 residues. V was shortened by 1 base and J by 4 bases, with 17 bases between the two germline ends. This CDR3 is CASSLGAAGLGYEQYF. The CDR3 DNA sequence: TGTGCCAGCAGCTTAGGGGCAGCGGGCCTAGGGTACGAGCAGTACTTC.

The chain combines TRBV7-3 with TRBJ1-3, with 8 bases identical to TRBD1. This CDR3 region has 17 residues. V was clipped by 3 bases and J by 1 base; unmatched bases: 8. Germline V lookup: CDR1 SGHTA, CDR2 FQGTGA. The CDR3 nucleotides are TGTGCCAGCAGCTTCGATCGGCAGGGGGCATCTGGAAACACCATATATTTT. It translates to CASSFDRQGASGNTIYF.

The rearrangement joins TRBV6-1 to TRBJ1-5; the D gene is possibly TRBD1 (6 bases). V was clipped by 0 bases and J by 5 bases, with 11 bases between them. From germline, CDR1 is MNHNS and CDR2 SASEGT. The CDR3 covers 15 residues. The CDR3 region is CASSEAGTRHQPQHF. CDR3 sequence (DNA): TGTGCCAGCAGTGAAGCGGGGACAAGACATCAGCCCCAGCATTTT.

The chain couples TRBV6-6 to TRBJ1-3; 11 nucleotides match TRBD1. J lost 3 bases, V lost 5 bases, and 6 bases had no gene match. This CDR3 has 16 residues. From germline, CDR1 is MNHNY and CDR2 SVGAGI (reference sequence). Here the CDR3 DNA reads TGTGCCAGCAGTCCCCGGGACAGGGGGTTTGGAAACACCATATATTTT. Protein product: CASSPRDRGFGNTIYF.

The chain employs TRBV18 and TRBJ1-2; D is undetermined. The CDR3 loop spans 14 amino acids. V was clipped by 2 bases and J by 8 bases, with 15 bases between them. CDR1 KGHSH and CDR2 LQKENI come from the germline V gene. CDR3 sequence: CASSPSRWQVGYTF. The CDR3, as DNA: TGTGCCAGCTCACCATCCAGGTGGCAGGTCGGCTACACCTTC. The whole variable domain, remainder taken from reference TRBV18 and TRBJ1-2, is NAGVMQNPRHLVRRRGQEARLRCSPMKGHSHVYWYRQLPEEGLKFMVYLQKENIIDESGMPKERFSAEFPKEGPSILRIQQVVRGDSAAYFCASSPSRWQVGYTFGSGTRLTVV.

J is TRBJ2-5 and V is TRBV2; D is possibly TRBD2 (7 bases). Trimming stripped 11 bases from V and 0 bases from J, with 19 bases between. Germline loops: CDR1 SNHLY, CDR2 FYNNEI. The CDR3 covers 15 residues. The CDR3 loop is CASLGGLADQETQYF. Written as DNA, the CDR3 is TGTGCCTCCCTCGGGGGCCTAGCGGACCAAGAGACCCAGTACTTC.

The V call is TRBV2, the J call TRBJ1-4, with D possibly matching TRBD1 (5 bases). CDR3 length: 16 amino acids. The ends were cut back, 2 bases at V and 4 bases at J, with 14 bases in the middle. Per the germline V gene, CDR1 is SNHLY and CDR2 is FYNNEI. The CDR3 DNA is TGTGCCAGCAGTGAACTTAGGCAGGGAATTAATGAAAAACTGTTTTTT. This codes for CASSELRQGINEKLFF.

This rearrangement joins TRBV9 to TRBJ1-2; TRBD1 agrees at 8 bases. The J segment lost 2 bases and the V segment lost 5 bases, leaving 8 bases of the junction unmatched. The germline CDR1 and CDR2 sequences are SGDLS and YYNGEE. CDR3 length: 15 residues. CDR3 nucleotides: TGTGCCAGCAGGGGGGCAGGGGGCCGGAACTATGGCTACACCTTC. Amino acids: CASRGAGGRNYGYTF.